This T cell receptor beta chain is drawn from a study of blood T cells in healthy people across ages (dated by TCRdb to the mid-2010s). Regarding the complete study: In model experiments, template switching captured about one uniquely barcoded TCR beta cDNA molecule for every two T cells. To track age-related changes in TCR beta repertoire diversity, the study relied on deep sequencing normalized with unique cDNA molecular identifiers. Donors were grouped into four age groups: young (average 16 years), middle-aged (under 40), aged (roughly 62) and long-lived (82). Donors of different ages were randomly distributed across sequencing lanes to avoid experimental bias. Two additional independent replicas of 1 million unique cDNA reads from the same blood draw were analyzed for two donors (one aged 18 to 29 and one aged 80 or older).

Here is what the overall study found, with its caveats: The percentage of naive T cells measured by flow cytometry correlated strongly with observed TCR beta diversity. Observed TCR beta diversity per million T cells fell roughly linearly with age, and a significant reduction was already apparent by age roughly 40. Total diversity estimates from one million sequenced T cells were considered lower bounds and underestimates. Conclusive comparison of naive and antigen-experienced compartments was prevented by the profiling of bulk unsorted PBMCs. Compared with the aged group, the long-lived group had more naive CD4+ T cells, fewer expanded clones and increased TCR diversity, a pattern suggesting age selection. Because donor CMV infection status was unknown, age-related changes in expanded clonotypes were potentially confounded.

Library preparation was by 5' RACE. TCRdb records Illumina HiSeq 2500 as the sequencer. A second PCR of 7 to 11 cycles was run with a J-beta primer mix and a sample-barcoded 5' primer. A template-switch 5' adaptor carrying 12 random nucleotides introduced a unique molecular identifier onto each TCR beta cDNA molecule. Each sample yielded at least 3 million CDR3-containing paired-end reads. First-strand cDNA synthesis was performed from all RNA using the Mint cDNA synthesis kit, with priming by a TRBC-specific oligonucleotide. Following uracil-DNA glycosylase treatment, a first 18-cycle PCR with universal primers M1SS and BC2_uni_R was performed on all cDNA. On the authors' methods: Each sample was normalized by randomly selecting 1 million high-quality reads, each carrying a distinct molecular identifier. Reads with shared molecular identifiers were discarded instead of being binned into consensus sequences. CDR3 identification, clonotype clustering and error correction used MiTCR with a Q25 quality threshold and the strictest error-elimination algorithm. A nonparametric unseen species model with Euler transformation was used to estimate lower-bound total TCR beta diversity. TCRdb took the public reads, trimmed them with fastp at Q25, ran MiXCR for clone calling and kept in-frame beta chains. Here each entry gathers all rows of one CDR3 protein and keeps the most common genes and DNA. The V and J calls and clone size come from TCRdb's table, not from the authors' own analysis. The sample has some 1.5 million distinct CDR3 sequences on record, about 28% of them singletons. The top ten clones comprise less than 9.5% of the sample.

The roughly 39 donors, aged about 6 to 95 years, were systemically healthy Caucasian individuals from Russia. About 10 milliliters of peripheral blood were collected from each donor into EDTA-treated Vacutainer tubes. PBMCs were isolated by Ficoll-Paque density-gradient centrifugation, with at least 6 million obtained per sample. Total RNA, at least 6 micrograms per sample, was extracted from PBMCs with Trizol reagent. The percentages of naive CD45RAhigh/CD27high T cells were determined by flow cytometry on a PBMC aliquot from every donor. The CDR3, from cysteine to phenylalanine, totals 15 residues. Kept here is only the CDR3 DNA, which spans 45 bases and is read in frame from base 1. The CDR1 and CDR2 encoded by the germline V gene are MNHNS and SASEGT. For this chain, trimming is 4 bases at the V end and 6 bases at the J end, and the number of junction bases without a gene match is 5. This clonotype was counted many times. Its antigen is currently not known. No base qualities exist here, and no much larger clone lies one base off it.

Sequenced sample: blood. The chain uses TRBV6-1 and TRBJ1-5; 11 bases in between match TRBD1. This sequence originates from a woman between 25 and 40 years old in good health. This receptor carries the CDR3 CASSGRTGGIQPQHF. The bases read TGTGCCAGCAGTGGACGGACAGGGGGCATTCAGCCCCAGCATTTT.